This record looks at one T cell receptor beta chain sequence and its context. The same CDR3 can be traced to other DNA sequences in this sample. The V and J ends lost 4 bases and 3 bases respectively, with 3 bases between them. This CDR3 spans 10 amino acids. CDR1 is SQVTM, CDR2 ANQGSEA, per germline. The sample comes from a study of blood T cell repertoires in COVID-19. Turning to the study itself: COVID-19 samples, acute and convalescent, were from the United States, Italy and Spain. The analysed material was cDNA or gDNA that came from T cells, B-cell-depleted T cells, or PBMCs.

Repertoires were generated with immunoSEQ multiplex PCR, while TCRdb's copy carries only in-frame clones and drops some. The data show roughly 160,000 clones, 80% to 90% seen once. This clonotype was obtained from a man between 60 and 70 years old with acute or convalescent COVID-19. The chain combines TRBV29-1 with TRBJ2-5; D is unresolved. The sequenced sample was peripheral blood. The CDR3 bases are TGCAGCGTTGCGGAAGAGACCCAGTACTTC. It is translated as CSVAEETQYF.